This TCR beta chain appears in the sequencing data of a study of blood T cell repertoires in COVID-19. Trimming stripped 3 bases from V and 2 bases from J, with 8 bases between. This CDR3 is 13 amino acids long. CDR1 and CDR2 (germline): DFQATT, SNEGSKA (reference sequence). Assay used: immunoSEQ multiplex PCR; TCRdb lists only in-frame clones, some missing. This sample yields approximately 150,000 clones, of which roughly 80% are seen a single time; approximately 15% belongs to the top ten. This chain links TRBV20-1 with TRBJ1-3; maybe TRBD1 (5 bases). The TCR originated in a man between 45 and 60 years old with acute or convalescent COVID-19. Material: peripheral blood. The CDR3 sequence is CSASRTTGNTIYF. CDR3 DNA: TGCAGTGCTAGTAGGACAACTGGAAACACCATATATTTT.